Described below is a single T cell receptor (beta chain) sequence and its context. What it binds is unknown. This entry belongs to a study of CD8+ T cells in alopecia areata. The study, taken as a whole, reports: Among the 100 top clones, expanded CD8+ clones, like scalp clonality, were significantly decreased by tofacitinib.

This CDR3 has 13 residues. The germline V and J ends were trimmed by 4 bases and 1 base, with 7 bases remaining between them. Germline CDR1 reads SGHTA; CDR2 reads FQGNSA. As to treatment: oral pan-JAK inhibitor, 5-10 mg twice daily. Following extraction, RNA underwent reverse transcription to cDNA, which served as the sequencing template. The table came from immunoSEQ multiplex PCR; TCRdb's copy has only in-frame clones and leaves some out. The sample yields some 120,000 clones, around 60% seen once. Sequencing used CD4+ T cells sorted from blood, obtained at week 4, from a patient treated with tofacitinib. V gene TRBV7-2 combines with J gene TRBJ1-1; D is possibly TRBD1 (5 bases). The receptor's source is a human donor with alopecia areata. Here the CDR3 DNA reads TGTGCCAGCAGCTCGGGACCGAACACTGAAGCTTTCTTT. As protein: CASSSGPNTEAFF. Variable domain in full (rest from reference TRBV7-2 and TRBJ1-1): GAGVSQSPSNKVTEKGKDVELRCDPISGHTALYWYRQSLGQGLEFLIYFQGNSAPDKSGLPSDRFSAERTGGSVSTLTIQRTQQEDSAVYLCASSSGPNTEAFFGQGTRLTVV.